This T cell receptor beta chain came from a study of tumor-infiltrating lymphocytes in primary liver carcinoma. Study at large: Patients included men and women of 30 to 69 years. Tumors, staged T1-T3 N0M0, spanned about 4.2 to 11 cm.

From approximately 530 ng of total RNA, TCR beta-specific cDNA was reverse-transcribed using a constant-region primer. Investigators got TCR beta libraries out of three nested multiplex PCR rounds, done with slightly modified ARM-PCR. The opening two PCR rounds, about 10 cycles each, paired TRBV1-TRBV30 forward primers with a C-beta reverse primer. TCRdb reprocessed the multiplex PCR reads via MiXCR and lists one record per CDR3 protein. The sample contains under 200,000 distinct CDR3 sequences, roughly 61% of which appear only once. It was unsorted whole blood that yielded blood RNA, and germline DNA was also extracted. Per germline, CDR1 MDHEN and CDR2 SYDVKM. V was cut by 3 bases and J by 2 bases, with 16 bases left in between. The CDR3 consists of 17 residues. This clonotype has only a few counts.

The rearrangement links TRBV28 to TRBJ2-2; possibly TRBD1 for D (5 bases). Sequenced sample: peripheral blood. This clonotype was sampled from an older woman with primary liver carcinoma and hepatitis B virus infection. DNA for the CDR3: TGTGCCAGCAGTTTTTCCCCCGGGCAGGGCAACACCGGGGAGCTGTTTTTT. Translation gives CASSFSPGQGNTGELFF.